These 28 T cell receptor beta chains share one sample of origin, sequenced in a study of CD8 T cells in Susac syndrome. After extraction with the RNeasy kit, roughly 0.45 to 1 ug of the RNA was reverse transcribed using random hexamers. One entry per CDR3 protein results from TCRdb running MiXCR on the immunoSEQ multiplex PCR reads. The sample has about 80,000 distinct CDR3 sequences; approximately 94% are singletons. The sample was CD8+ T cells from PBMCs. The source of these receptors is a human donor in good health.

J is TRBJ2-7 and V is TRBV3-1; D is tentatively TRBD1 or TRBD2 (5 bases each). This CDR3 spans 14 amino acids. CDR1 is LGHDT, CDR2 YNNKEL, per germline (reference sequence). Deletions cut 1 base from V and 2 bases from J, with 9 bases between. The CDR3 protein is CASSQGGTTYEQYF. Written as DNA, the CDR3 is TGTGCCAGCAGCCAAGGAGGGACGACCTACGAGCAGTACTTC.

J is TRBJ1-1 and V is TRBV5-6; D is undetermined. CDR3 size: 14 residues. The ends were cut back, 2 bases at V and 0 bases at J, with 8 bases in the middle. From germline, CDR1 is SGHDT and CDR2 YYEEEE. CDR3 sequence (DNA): TGTGCCAGCAGCTTCGGGGATATGAACACTGAAGCTTTCTTT. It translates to CASSFGDMNTEAFF.

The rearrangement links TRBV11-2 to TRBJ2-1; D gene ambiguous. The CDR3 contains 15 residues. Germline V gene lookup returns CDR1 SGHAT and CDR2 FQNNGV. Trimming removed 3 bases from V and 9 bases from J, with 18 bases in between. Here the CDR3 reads CASSFSPSHSSEQFF. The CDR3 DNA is TGTGCCAGCAGCTTTAGCCCCTCCCACAGTAGTGAGCAGTTCTTC.

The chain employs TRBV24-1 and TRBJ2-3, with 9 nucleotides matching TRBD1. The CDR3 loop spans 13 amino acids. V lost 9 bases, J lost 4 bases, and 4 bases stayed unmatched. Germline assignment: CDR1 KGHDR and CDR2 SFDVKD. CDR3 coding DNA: TGTGCCACCCGGGACAGGGCGTCAGATACGCAGTATTTT. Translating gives CATRDRASDTQYF.

CDR3 in amino acids: CASRRGYLRYNEQFF. CDR3 sequence (DNA): TGTGCCAGCAGGCGGGGGTACCTTCGGTACAATGAGCAGTTCTTC. The genes are TRBV28 and TRBJ2-1; 7 positions agree with TRBD2. With V trimmed by 6 bases and J by 4 bases, 9 bases remained unmatched. CDR1 and CDR2 from the germline V gene are MDHEN and SYDVKM. This CDR3 is built from 15 residues.

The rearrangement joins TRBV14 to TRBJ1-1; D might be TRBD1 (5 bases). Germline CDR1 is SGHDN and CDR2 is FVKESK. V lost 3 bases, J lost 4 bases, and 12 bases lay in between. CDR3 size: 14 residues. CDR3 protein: CASSQRRRGTEAFF. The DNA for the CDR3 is TGTGCCAGCAGCCAGAGAAGAAGGGGCACTGAAGCTTTCTTT.

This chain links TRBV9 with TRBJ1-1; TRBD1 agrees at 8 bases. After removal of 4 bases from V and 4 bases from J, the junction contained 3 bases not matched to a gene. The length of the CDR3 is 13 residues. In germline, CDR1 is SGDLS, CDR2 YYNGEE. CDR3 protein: CASSQDRATEAFF. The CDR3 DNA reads TGTGCCAGCAGCCAGGACAGGGCCACTGAAGCTTTCTTT.

CDR3 in amino acids: CASSLGQGYNEQFF. The CDR3 DNA reads as TGTGCCAGCAGTTTGGGACAGGGCTACAATGAGCAGTTCTTC. V gene TRBV27 combines with J gene TRBJ2-1; TRBD1 matches 9 bases. J was trimmed by 3 bases and V by 3 bases; bases with no gene match: 0. Germline V gene sequence: CDR1 MNHEY, CDR2 SMNVEV (reference sequence). The CDR3 has 14 amino acids.

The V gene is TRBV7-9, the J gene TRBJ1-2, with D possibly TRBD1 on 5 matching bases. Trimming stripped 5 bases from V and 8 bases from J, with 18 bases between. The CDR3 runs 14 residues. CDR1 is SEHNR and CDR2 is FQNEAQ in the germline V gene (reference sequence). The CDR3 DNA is TGTGCCAGCAGCCTAGGGACCTCCGTGGGGGGCTACACCTTC. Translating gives CASSLGTSVGGYTF.

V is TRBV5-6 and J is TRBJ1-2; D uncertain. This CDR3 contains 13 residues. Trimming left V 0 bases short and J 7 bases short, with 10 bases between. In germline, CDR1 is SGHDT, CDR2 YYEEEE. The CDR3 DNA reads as TGTGCCAGCAGCTTGGAAACCACTCCTGGCTACACCTTC. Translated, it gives CASSLETTPGYTF.

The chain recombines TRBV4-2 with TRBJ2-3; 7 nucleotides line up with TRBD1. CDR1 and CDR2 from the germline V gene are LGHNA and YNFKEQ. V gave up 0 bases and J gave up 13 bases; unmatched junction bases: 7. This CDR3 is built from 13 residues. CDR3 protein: CASSQDPGTAKYF. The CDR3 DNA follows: TGTGCCAGCAGCCAAGATCCCGGGACAGCTAAGTATTTT.

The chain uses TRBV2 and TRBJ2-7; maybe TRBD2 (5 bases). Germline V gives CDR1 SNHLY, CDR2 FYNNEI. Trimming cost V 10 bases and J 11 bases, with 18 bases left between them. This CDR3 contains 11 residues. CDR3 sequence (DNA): TGTGCCATAATTTCCCGCGGGCAGGAGTACTTC. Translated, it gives CAIISRGQEYF.

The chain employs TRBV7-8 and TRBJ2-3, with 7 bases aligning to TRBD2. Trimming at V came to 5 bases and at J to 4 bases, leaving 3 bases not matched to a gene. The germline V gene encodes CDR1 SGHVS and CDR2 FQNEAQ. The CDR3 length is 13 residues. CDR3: CASSPREADTQYF. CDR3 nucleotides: TGTGCCAGCAGCCCTCGGGAGGCAGATACGCAGTATTTT.

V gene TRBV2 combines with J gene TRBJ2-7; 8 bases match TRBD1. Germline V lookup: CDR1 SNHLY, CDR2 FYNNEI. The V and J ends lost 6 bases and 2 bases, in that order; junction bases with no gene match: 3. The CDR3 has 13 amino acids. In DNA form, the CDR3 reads TGTGCCAGCAGGTACAGGGGGGCCTACGAGCAGTACTTC. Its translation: CASRYRGAYEQYF. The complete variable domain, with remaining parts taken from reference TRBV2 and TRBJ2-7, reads EPEVTQTPSHQVTQMGQEVILRCVPISNHLYFYWYRQILGQKVEFLVSFYNNEISEKSEIFDDQFSVERPDGSNFTLKIRSTKLEDSAMYFCASRYRGAYEQYFGPGTRLTVT.

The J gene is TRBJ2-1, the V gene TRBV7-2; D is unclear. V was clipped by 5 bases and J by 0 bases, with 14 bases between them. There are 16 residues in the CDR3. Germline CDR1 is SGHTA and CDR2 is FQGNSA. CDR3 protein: CASSLLPSSSYNEQFF. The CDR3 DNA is TGTGCCAGCAGCCTACTCCCTTCCAGCTCCTACAATGAGCAGTTCTTC.

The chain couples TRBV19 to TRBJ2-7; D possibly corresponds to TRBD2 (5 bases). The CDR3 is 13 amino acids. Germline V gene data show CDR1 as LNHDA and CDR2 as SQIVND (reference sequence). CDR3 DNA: TGTGCGAGCGCGGTCCTCGGAGGTTACGAGCAGTACTTC. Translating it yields CASAVLGGYEQYF.

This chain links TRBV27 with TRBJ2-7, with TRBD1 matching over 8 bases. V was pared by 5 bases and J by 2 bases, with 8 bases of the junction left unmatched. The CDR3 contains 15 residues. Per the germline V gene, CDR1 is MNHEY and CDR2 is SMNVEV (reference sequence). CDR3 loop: CASSPGQGHPYEQYF. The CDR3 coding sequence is TGTGCCAGCAGTCCCGGACAGGGACATCCCTACGAGCAGTACTTC.

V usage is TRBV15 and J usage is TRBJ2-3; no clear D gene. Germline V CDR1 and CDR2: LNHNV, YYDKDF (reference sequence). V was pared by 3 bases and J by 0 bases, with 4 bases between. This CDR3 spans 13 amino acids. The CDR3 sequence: CATSSHSTDTQYF. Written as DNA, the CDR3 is TGTGCCACCAGCAGTCACAGCACAGATACGCAGTATTTT.

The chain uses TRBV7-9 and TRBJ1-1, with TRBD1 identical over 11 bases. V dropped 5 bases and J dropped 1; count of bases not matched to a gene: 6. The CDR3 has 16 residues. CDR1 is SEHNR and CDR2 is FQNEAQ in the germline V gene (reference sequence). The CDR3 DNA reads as TGTGCCAGCAGCCCACGGACAGGGGGCCCGAACACTGAAGCTTTCTTT. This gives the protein CASSPRTGGPNTEAFF.

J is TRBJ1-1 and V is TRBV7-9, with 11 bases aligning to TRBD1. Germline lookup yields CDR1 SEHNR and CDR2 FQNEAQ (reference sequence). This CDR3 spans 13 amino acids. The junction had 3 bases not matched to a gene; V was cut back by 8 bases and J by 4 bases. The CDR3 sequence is CASGTGGTTEAFF. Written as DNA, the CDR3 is TGTGCCAGCGGGACAGGGGGGACCACTGAAGCTTTCTTT.

CDR3 DNA: TGCGCCAGCAGCTTGAAGGGGGACGCCGGCTCTGGAAACACCATATATTTT. As protein: CASSLKGDAGSGNTIYF. This chain uses TRBV5-1 with TRBJ1-3; tentatively, D is TRBD1 (6 bases). CDR3 length: 17 residues. In germline, CDR1 is SGHRS, CDR2 YFSETQ. Trimming left V 1 base short and J 0 bases short, with 14 bases between.

CDR3 coding DNA: TGTGCCAGTACCCCCGCACAGGGCCCACCCCTAGGGTATGAGCAGTTCTTC. Encoded protein: CASTPAQGPPLGYEQFF. The chain joins TRBV19 to TRBJ2-1, with TRBD1 as a possible D gene (6 bases). The V and J ends lost 7 bases and 8 bases respectively, with 27 bases between them. The CDR3 contains 17 residues. Looked up from germline, CDR1 is LNHDA and CDR2 is SQIVND (reference sequence).

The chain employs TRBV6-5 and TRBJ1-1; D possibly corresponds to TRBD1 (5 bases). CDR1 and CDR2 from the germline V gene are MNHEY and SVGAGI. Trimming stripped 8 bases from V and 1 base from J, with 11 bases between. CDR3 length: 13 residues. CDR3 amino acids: CASALTGNTEAFF. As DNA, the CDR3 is TGTGCCAGCGCCCTAACAGGGAACACTGAAGCTTTCTTT.

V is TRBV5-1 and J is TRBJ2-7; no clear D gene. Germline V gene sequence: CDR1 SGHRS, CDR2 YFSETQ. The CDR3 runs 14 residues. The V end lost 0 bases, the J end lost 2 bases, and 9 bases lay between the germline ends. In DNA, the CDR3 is TGCGCCAGCAGCTTGGACAGATACCCCTACGAGCAGTACTTC. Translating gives CASSLDRYPYEQYF. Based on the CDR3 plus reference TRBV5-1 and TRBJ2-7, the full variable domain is KAGVTQTPRYLIKTRGQQVTLSCSPISGHRSVSWYQQTPGQGLQFLFEYFSETQRNKGNFPGRFSGRQFSNSRSEMNVSTLELGDSALYLCASSLDRYPYEQYFGPGTRLTVT.

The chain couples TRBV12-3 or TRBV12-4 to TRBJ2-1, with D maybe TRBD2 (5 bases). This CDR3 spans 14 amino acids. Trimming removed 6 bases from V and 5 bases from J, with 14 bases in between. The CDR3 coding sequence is TGTGCCAGCAGCTTGACGACTACCCACAATGAGCAGTTCTTC. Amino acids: CASSLTTTHNEQFF.

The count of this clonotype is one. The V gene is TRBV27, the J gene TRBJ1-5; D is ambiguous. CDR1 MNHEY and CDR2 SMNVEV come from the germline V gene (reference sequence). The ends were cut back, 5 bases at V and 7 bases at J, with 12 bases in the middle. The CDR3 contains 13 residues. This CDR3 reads CASSPWVGQPQHF. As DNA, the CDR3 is TGTGCCAGCAGTCCGTGGGTGGGGCAGCCCCAGCATTTT.

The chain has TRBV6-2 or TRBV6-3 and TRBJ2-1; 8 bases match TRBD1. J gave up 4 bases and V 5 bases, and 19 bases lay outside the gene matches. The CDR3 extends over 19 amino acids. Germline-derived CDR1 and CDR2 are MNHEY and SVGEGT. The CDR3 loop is CASSNRDRMFRNEYNEQFF. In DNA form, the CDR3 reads TGTGCCAGCAGTAACCGGGACAGGATGTTCAGGAACGAGTACAATGAGCAGTTCTTC.

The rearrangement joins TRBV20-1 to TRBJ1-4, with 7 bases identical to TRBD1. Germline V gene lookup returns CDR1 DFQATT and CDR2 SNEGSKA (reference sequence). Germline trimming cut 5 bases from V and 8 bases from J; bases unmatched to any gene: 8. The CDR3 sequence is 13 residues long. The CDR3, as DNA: TGCAGTGCTGGGGACAGACCTATAGAAAAACTGTTTTTT. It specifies CSAGDRPIEKLFF.